Listed below are T cell receptor beta chains from one sample, sequenced in a study of blood T cell repertoires in COVID-19. Assay: immunoSEQ multiplex PCR; the TCRdb copy retains only in-frame clones and omits some. The data contain under 200,000 clones, about 90% of them singletons. Sequenced: peripheral blood. These receptors originate from a man in his 60s with active or convalescent COVID-19. Each CDR3 is given with its conserved first and last residue. Each record gives: D gene, J gene, clone size, V gene, CDR3 DNA, CDR3 protein. The D gene is left open where the match is weak. The listing skips clone size in some rows; elsewhere it reads once, few, many or a size class.

TRBD1 | TRBJ1-4 | NA | TRBV19 | TGTGCCAGTAGTGTGCAGGGGGCGCTAACTTTT | CASSVQGALTF
NA | TRBJ1-2 | NA | TRBV5-1 | TGCGCCAGCAGCGTACAGGGTCAGGATGGCTACACCTTC | CASSVQGQDGYTF
TRBD1 | TRBJ2-4 | NA | TRBV11-2 | TGTGCCAGCAGCCCTCCTGGCGACAGGGCGAACATTCAGTACTTC | CASSPPGDRANIQYF
NA | TRBJ1-4 | NA | TRBV6-6 | TGTGCCAGCAGAAACGTACAGGGCTCCAATGAAAAACTGTTTTTT | CASRNVQGSNEKLFF
TRBD1 | TRBJ2-2 | few | TRBV3-1/TRBV3-2 | TGTGCCAGCAGCCCGTCAGGGGGCGGGGAGCTGTTTTTT | CASSPSGGGELFF
TRBD1 | TRBJ1-5 | NA | TRBV10-3 | TGTGCCATCAGTGGGGACAGGGAGGATCAGCCCCAGCATTTT | CAISGDREDQPQHF
NA | TRBJ1-5 | NA | TRBV14 | TGTGCCAGCAGCCTCGGGAACATGAGGGGCAATCAGCCCCAGCATTTT | CASSLGNMRGNQPQHF
NA | TRBJ1-3 | NA | TRBV5-1 | TGCGCCAGCAGTAAAGCCTCTGGAAACACCATATATTTT | CASSKASGNTIYF
NA | TRBJ1-2 | NA | TRBV21-1 | TGTGCCAGCAGCAAAGAGGGGCGGACAGTTAATACTTACACCTTC | CASSKEGRTVNTYTF
TRBD2 | TRBJ2-5 | NA | TRBV5-5 | TGTGCCAGCAGCTTGGGGGCGGGAGTAGAGACCCAGTACTTC | CASSLGAGVETQYF